This T cell receptor (beta chain) emerged from a study of blood T cell repertoires in COVID-19. The CDR3 covers 14 residues. Per germline, CDR1 LNHNV and CDR2 YYDKDF (reference sequence). V was clipped by 8 bases and J by 5 bases; unmatched bases: 9. Sequenced by immunoSEQ multiplex PCR; TCRdb stores in-frame clones only, minus some. This sample carries about 200,000 clones, around 87% of them seen once, and the ten largest clones take 3% to 3.5%. The chain joins TRBV15 to TRBJ1-1, with 9 nucleotides matching TRBD1. The source is a man aged 60-69 years with acute or convalescent COVID-19. Sequences were obtained from peripheral blood. The CDR3 region has the DNA TGTGCCACCGTAACGGGACAGGGTGGAACTGAAGCTTTCTTT. It encodes CATVTGQGGTEAFF.